Each of the 20 T cell receptor beta chains below was sequenced from the same sample in a study of cytomegalovirus exposure and HLA in healthy donors. Amplification used 60 Vbeta primers and 13 Jbeta primers. Produced via immunoSEQ multiplex PCR; TCRdb's table is partial and in-frame only. The sample's table shows under 120,000 clones. Source material: PBMCs. The receptor set was obtained from a man aged 45 to 65 in good health and CMV-seronegative.

The chain couples TRBV2 to TRBJ2-1; 8 bases align to TRBD2. Per the germline V gene, CDR1 is SNHLY and CDR2 is FYNNEI. CDR3 size: 15 residues. Trimming cost V 1 base and J 3 bases; bases outside gene matches: 2. The CDR3: CASSEGGGIYNEQFF. CDR3 sequence (DNA): TGTGCCAGCAGTGAAGGCGGGGGGATCTACAATGAGCAGTTCTTC.

The chain employs TRBV2 and TRBJ2-5; maybe TRBD2 (5 bases). The germline V gene has CDR1 SNHLY and CDR2 FYNNEI. The CDR3 loop spans 14 amino acids. The germline V and J ends were trimmed by 7 bases and 0 bases, with 12 bases remaining between them. CDR3 amino acids: CASNDQLDQETQYF. The DNA for the CDR3 is TGTGCCAGCAATGACCAACTAGACCAAGAGACCCAGTACTTC.

The chain is built from TRBV5-1 and TRBJ2-4; TRBD1 aligns across 12 bases. The germline V gene encodes CDR1 SGHRS and CDR2 YFSETQ. The CDR3 is made up of 18 amino acids. The ends lost 4 bases at V and 2 bases at J; junction bases unmatched: 10. The CDR3 loop reads CASSVGTGGDLTKNIQYF. The CDR3 bases are TGCGCCAGCAGCGTCGGGACAGGGGGCGATCTGACCAAAAACATTCAGTACTTC. Looking up the rest from reference TRBV5-1 and TRBJ2-4 gives the full variable domain: KAGVTQTPRYLIKTRGQQVTLSCSPISGHRSVSWYQQTPGQGLQFLFEYFSETQRNKGNFPGRFSGRQFSNSRSEMNVSTLELGDSALYLCASSVGTGGDLTKNIQYFGAGTRLSVL.

This chain connects TRBV6-1 to TRBJ1-1; 8 bases are shared with TRBD1. Germline CDR1 is MNHNS and CDR2 is SASEGT. The ends lost 8 bases at V and 1 base at J; junction bases unmatched: 6. The CDR3 totals 14 residues. CDR3 sequence reads: CASSRTGWNTEAFF. CDR3 nucleotides: TGTGCCAGCTCGAGGACAGGGTGGAACACTGAAGCTTTCTTT.

The rearrangement joins TRBV7-5 to TRBJ1-6; TRBD1, the table's D call, was not compared with the DNA. TRBV7-5 has pseudogene status. The CDR3 runs 17 residues. Here the CDR3 DNA reads TGTGCCAGAAGCTTTCGGGACAGGGCCTGTGAGAATTCACCCCTCCACTTT. Amino acids: CARSFRDRACENSPLHF.

The rearrangement joins TRBV6-5 to TRBJ1-1; possibly TRBD1 for D (6 bases). Trimming took off 2 bases at V and 2 bases at J, with 9 bases between the two ends. Germline loops: CDR1 MNHEY, CDR2 SVGAGI. The CDR3 is made up of 14 amino acids. CDR3 region: CASSYRTANTEAFF. Here the CDR3 DNA reads TGTGCCAGCAGTTACAGGACAGCCAACACTGAAGCTTTCTTT.

The rearrangement links TRBV30 to TRBJ1-1; 9 bases are shared with TRBD1. The junction had 7 bases not matched to a gene; V was cut back by 4 bases and J by 4 bases. Germline V CDR1 and CDR2: GTSNPN, SVGIG (reference sequence). The CDR3 runs to 14 residues. In DNA form, the CDR3 reads TGTGCCTGGATCGATACGACAGGGGGCACTGAAGCTTTCTTT. Encoded protein: CAWIDTTGGTEAFF.

V gene TRBV30 combines with J gene TRBJ2-3; TRBD2 aligns across 7 bases. The CDR3 consists of 16 residues. With 1 base clipped from V and 6 bases from J, the junction kept 13 bases outside the gene matches. Germline CDR1 is GTSNPN and CDR2 is SVGIG (reference sequence). This CDR3 is CAWSDLPGGSSDTQYF. The CDR3 coding sequence is TGTGCCTGGAGTGACCTTCCGGGGGGTTCGAGTGATACGCAGTATTTT.

The chain recombines TRBV19 with TRBJ2-7; 10 nucleotides agree with TRBD1. The CDR3 is 14 amino acids. CDR1 LNHDA and CDR2 SQIVND come from the germline V gene (reference sequence). V shed 7 bases and J 5 bases; nucleotides not matched to a gene: 8. The CDR3 is CASNQPGQGNEQYF. CDR3 bases: TGTGCCAGTAATCAGCCGGGACAGGGGAACGAGCAGTACTTC.

The chain is built from TRBV30 and TRBJ2-7; unclear D gene. The V end lost 4 bases, the J end lost 0 bases, and 10 bases lay between the germline ends. The CDR3 covers 13 residues. CDR1 is GTSNPN and CDR2 is SVGIG in the germline V gene (reference sequence). The CDR3 nucleotides are TGTGCCTGGAATGACGGAGACTCCTACGAGCAGTACTTC. It is translated as CAWNDGDSYEQYF.

V usage is TRBV7-9 and J usage is TRBJ1-2, with D maybe TRBD1 (6 bases). The CDR3 is 14 residues long. V was pared by 8 bases and J by 2 bases, with 15 bases between. From germline, CDR1 is SEHNR and CDR2 FQNEAQ (reference sequence). CDR3 region: CASGVQGGNYGYTF. CDR3 coding DNA: TGTGCCAGCGGCGTACAGGGAGGGAACTATGGCTACACCTTC.

The J gene is TRBJ2-3, the V gene TRBV13, with D possibly matching TRBD2 (6 bases). Looked up from germline, CDR1 is PRHDT and CDR2 is FYEKMQ (reference sequence). Trimming pared 5 bases from V and 4 bases from J, leaving 22 bases between. The CDR3 has 17 residues. The CDR3 region is CASSEGLSVGSPDTQYF. In DNA form, the CDR3 reads TGTGCCAGCAGCGAGGGACTGAGTGTCGGGAGCCCAGATACGCAGTATTTT.

The chain employs TRBV2 and TRBJ1-1; D ambiguous. CDR1 is SNHLY, CDR2 FYNNEI, per germline. CDR3 size: 13 residues. Trimming took off 0 bases at V and 3 bases at J, with 5 bases between the two ends. CDR3 amino acids: CASSEARYTEAFF. The CDR3 nucleotides read TGTGCCAGCAGTGAAGCGCGGTACACTGAAGCTTTCTTT.

CDR3 coding DNA: TGTGCCAGCAGCTTTACGGGAGTAACGGATACGCAGTATTTT. It translates to CASSFTGVTDTQYF. V is TRBV7-9 and J is TRBJ2-3, with a weak D call TRBD2 (6 bases). V was pared by 3 bases and J by 6 bases, with 13 bases between. The CDR3 totals 14 residues. Germline V gene data show CDR1 as SEHNR and CDR2 as FQNEAQ (reference sequence).

The rearrangement joins TRBV4-3 to TRBJ2-1; no definite D call. This CDR3 is 13 amino acids long. Per germline, CDR1 LGHNA and CDR2 YSLEER. The V end lost 1 base, the J end lost 8 bases, and 9 bases lay between the germline ends. The CDR3, as DNA: TGCGCCAGCAGCCAAGTCAGGTGGGATGAGCAGTTCTTC. It encodes CASSQVRWDEQFF.

J is TRBJ2-2 and V is TRBV6-1; 10 nucleotides agree with TRBD1. V dropped 7 bases and J dropped 4; count of bases not matched to a gene: 6. Per germline, CDR1 MNHNS and CDR2 SASEGT. The CDR3 covers 15 residues. The CDR3 DNA is TGTGCCAGCATGACTGGACAGGGGGGCACCGGGGAGCTGTTTTTT. Amino acids: CASMTGQGGTGELFF.

The J gene is TRBJ2-7, the V gene TRBV6-5; possible D gene TRBD1, 7 bases. This CDR3 spans 16 amino acids. V dropped 0 bases and J dropped 7 bases, with 19 bases sitting between them. Germline V lookup: CDR1 MNHEY, CDR2 SVGAGI. The CDR3 loop is CASSYSGAGGTWEQYF. The CDR3 DNA reads as TGTGCCAGCAGTTACTCGGGGGCAGGGGGGACGTGGGAGCAGTACTTC.

Points on this clone: The sample contains more than one DNA sequence encoding this CDR3. The chain joins TRBV6-5 to TRBJ2-1, with D perhaps TRBD1 (6 bases). CDR3 size: 13 residues. The germline V gene encodes CDR1 MNHEY and CDR2 SVGAGI. V was cut by 1 base and J by 7 bases, with 8 bases left in between. The CDR3 nucleotides read TGTGCCAGCAGTTACTATAGGGGGAATGAGCAGTTCTTC. This sequence encodes CASSYYRGNEQFF.

The J gene is TRBJ1-2, the V gene TRBV10-2; 7 bases are shared with TRBD1. Germline CDR1 reads WSHSY; CDR2 reads SAAADI. CDR3 length: 15 amino acids. V trimming: 2 bases; J trimming: 0 bases; junction bases outside the gene matches: 3. The CDR3 is CASSEPGQSNYGYTF. The CDR3 coding sequence is TGCGCCAGCAGTGAGCCGGGACAGTCTAACTATGGCTACACCTTC.

The rearrangement joins TRBV4-1 to TRBJ1-2; D call uncertain. Germline loops: CDR1 MGHRA, CDR2 YSYEKL. This CDR3 has 16 residues. Trimming cost V 5 bases and J 0 bases, with 16 bases left between them. CDR3 DNA sequence: TGCGCCAGCAGCTCCCATTCGAGGGTAACTAACTATGGCTACACCTTC. Translating it yields CASSSHSRVTNYGYTF.